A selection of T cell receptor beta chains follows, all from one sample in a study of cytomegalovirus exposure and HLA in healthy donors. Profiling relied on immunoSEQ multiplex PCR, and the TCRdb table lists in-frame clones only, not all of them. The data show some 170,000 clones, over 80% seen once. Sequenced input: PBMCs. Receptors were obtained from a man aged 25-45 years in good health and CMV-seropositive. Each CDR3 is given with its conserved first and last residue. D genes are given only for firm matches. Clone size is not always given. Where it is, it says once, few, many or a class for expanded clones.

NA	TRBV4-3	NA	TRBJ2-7	TGCGCCAGCAGCCAAGCGCTGGGGACACGCGACTACGAGCAGTACTTC	CASSQALGTRDYEQYF
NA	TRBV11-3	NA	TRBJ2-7	TGTGCCAGCAGCTTAGATAACGAGTTTGTGGGCTTTTTCTGTTCCTACGAGCAGTACTTC	CASSLDNEFVGFFCSYEQYF
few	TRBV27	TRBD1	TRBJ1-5	TGTGCCAGCAGACCATCCGGGACAGGGAAGTTGGAGCCCCAGCATTTT	CASRPSGTGKLEPQHF
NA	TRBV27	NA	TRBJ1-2	TGTGCCAGCAGTTTATCGGGGGGTTTCGGTGGCTACACCTTC	CASSLSGGFGGYTF
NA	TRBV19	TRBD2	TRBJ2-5	TGTGCCAGTACCTCGGGACTAGCGGGGGGGGAGACCCAGTACTTC	CASTSGLAGGETQYF
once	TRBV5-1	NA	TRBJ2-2	TGCGCCAGCAGCTTGGTATCCGCAGGGGTCAACACCGGGGAGCTGTTTTTT	CASSLVSAGVNTGELFF
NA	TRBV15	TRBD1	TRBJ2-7	TGTGCCACCAGCAGAGAACAGGCACGGACAGGGATGCACGAGCAGTACTTC	CATSREQARTGMHEQYF
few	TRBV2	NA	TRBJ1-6	TGTGCCAACCGCCGGGACTTTGATTCACCCCTCCACTTT	CANRRDFDSPLHF
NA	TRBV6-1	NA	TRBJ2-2	TGTGCCAGCAGTGAAGCGGTCCTAGAGGACACCGGGGAGCTGTTTTTT	CASSEAVLEDTGELFF
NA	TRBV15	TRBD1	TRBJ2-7	TGTGCCACCAGCAGAGATGGACAGGACTACGAGCAGTACTTC	CATSRDGQDYEQYF
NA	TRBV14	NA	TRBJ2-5	TGTGCCAGCAGCCCCCAGGTCCAAGAGACCCAGTACTTC	CASSPQVQETQYF
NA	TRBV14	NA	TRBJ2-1	TGTGCCAGCAGCCAACGCTACAATGAGCAGTTCTTC	CASSQRYNEQFF
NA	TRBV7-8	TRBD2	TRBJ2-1	TGTGCCAGCAGCGGGGGGGGGTTTGCAGCAGGCGAGCAGTTCTTC	CASSGGGFAAGEQFF
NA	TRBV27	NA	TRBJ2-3	TGTGCCAGCAGTTTACTTCGGACTGCAGATACGCAGTATTTT	CASSLLRTADTQYF
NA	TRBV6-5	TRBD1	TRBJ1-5	TGTGCCAGCAGTTCCCCGGACAGGCCCAATCAGCCCCAGCATTTT	CASSSPDRPNQPQHF
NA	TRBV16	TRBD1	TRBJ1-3	TGTGCCAGCAGCTCCGGGACAGGGGGCTTTGGAAACACCATATATTTT	CASSSGTGGFGNTIYF
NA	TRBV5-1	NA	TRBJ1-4	TGCGCCAGCAGCTTACAATCAACTAATGAAAAACTGTTTTTT	CASSLQSTNEKLFF
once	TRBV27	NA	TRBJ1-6	TGTGCCAGCAGTTTTTCAGGGACCTATAATTCACCCCTCCACTTT	CASSFSGTYNSPLHF
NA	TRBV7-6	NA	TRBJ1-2	TGTGCCAGCAGCTTAGCGACGGGGAAGGACTATGGCTACACCTTC	CASSLATGKDYGYTF
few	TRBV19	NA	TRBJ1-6	TGTGCCAGCCGAGGTGACCTCAATTCACCCCTCCACTTT	CASRGDLNSPLHF
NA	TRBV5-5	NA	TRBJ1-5	TGTGCCAGCAGCTTGGGCAGGGTACTCAATCAGCCCCAGCATTTT	CASSLGRVLNQPQHF
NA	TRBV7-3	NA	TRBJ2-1	TGTGCCAGCAGCTTAAGTTCAGGCAATGAGCAGTTCTTC	CASSLSSGNEQFF
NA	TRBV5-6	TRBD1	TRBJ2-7	TGTGCCAGCAGCTTGGGGGGACAGGGGGCCGTCGAGCAGTACTTC	CASSLGGQGAVEQYF
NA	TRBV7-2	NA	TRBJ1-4	TGTGCCAGCAGCTTAGAAGGGGGTTTCAATGAAAAACTGTTTTTT	CASSLEGGFNEKLFF
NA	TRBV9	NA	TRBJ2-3	TGTGCCAGCAGCGAGGGGGGTGGCGGGGGTGCCGGCACTACGCAGTATTTT	CASSEGGGGGAGTTQYF
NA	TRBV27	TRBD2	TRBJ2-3	TGTGCCAGCAACGATCTTAGCGGGGAGGCAGATACGCAGTATTTT	CASNDLSGEADTQYF
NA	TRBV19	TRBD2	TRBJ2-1	TGTGCCAGTAGTATTCCAGGACTAGCGGGGGGTTTATACAATGAGCAGTTCTTC	CASSIPGLAGGLYNEQFF